The present TCR beta chain was sequenced within a study of cytomegalovirus exposure and HLA in healthy donors. Study summary: According to later analysis, the same platform produced the 110 or so validation and over 600 first-cohort repertoires.

Clones were read by immunoSEQ multiplex PCR, and TCRdb kept only the in-frame ones, dropping some. The sample carries 150,000 to 200,000 clones, more than 70% recorded once. CDR1 is SGHRS, CDR2 YFSETQ, per germline. V shed 2 bases and J shed 6 bases, with 14 bases lying between them. The CDR3 loop spans 14 amino acids. The sequence was obtained from a man between 18 and 35 years old in good health and CMV-seronegative. Sequences were obtained from PBMCs. The rearrangement joins TRBV5-1 to TRBJ1-2, with a possible D match to TRBD1 (6 bases). The CDR3 protein is CASSFSQGIDGYTF. The CDR3 DNA sequence: TGCGCCAGCAGCTTCTCCCAGGGGATCGATGGCTACACCTTC. Full variable domain (outside the CDR3, taken from reference TRBV5-1 and TRBJ1-2): KAGVTQTPRYLIKTRGQQVTLSCSPISGHRSVSWYQQTPGQGLQFLFEYFSETQRNKGNFPGRFSGRQFSNSRSEMNVSTLELGDSALYLCASSFSQGIDGYTFGSGTRLTVV.